The present T cell receptor beta chain was sequenced within a study of shared T cell receptors in the human thymus. Measured with immunoSEQ multiplex PCR; TCRdb has only the in-frame clones, and not every one. The profile shows 450,000 to 650,000 clones, 70% to 80% of them singletons. V lost 7 bases, J lost 0 bases, and 12 bases stayed unmatched. This CDR3 contains 17 residues. Germline V gene lookup returns CDR1 SEHNR and CDR2 FQNEAQ (reference sequence). This sample was shared with a second study, whose subject was human thymus T cells. As that report states: Healthy Finnish infants undergoing corrective surgery for congenital heart defects were used as donors. Resections from corrective heart surgery supplied the thymus tissue. Across thymic and blood repertoires, the usage of V and J genes appeared to be biased. Thymic repertoires overlap heavily among unrelated individuals, related research has reported.

Sequencing was done on a sample of thymocytes. The J gene is TRBJ2-7, the V gene TRBV7-9, with 10 nucleotides matching TRBD2. The sequence was obtained from a boy younger than two with a congenital heart defect. The CDR3 bases are TGTGCCAGCACCCCGAGTGGGGCTAGCGGGAGCTCCTACGAGCAGTACTTC. It codes for CASTPSGASGSSYEQYF.